This T cell receptor (beta chain) derives from a study of blood T cell repertoires in COVID-19. Study context: Some COVID-19 samples were acute and others convalescent; all came from the United States, Italy and Spain. PBMCs, B-cell-depleted T cells, or T cells provided the cDNA or gDNA that made up the material.

Original analysis: It was from reference gene primer amplification that nucleated cell counts were estimated. The protocol was immunoSEQ multiplex PCR, while the TCRdb copy is restricted to in-frame clones and leaves out a portion. V and J calls and clone size are copied from that table; D and trimming were computed from the DNA. This sample yields 50,000 to 65,000 clones, of which 85% to 90% are seen a single time; roughly 3.2% belongs to the top ten. The CDR3 is 15 amino acids. Germline V lookup: CDR1 MNHEY, CDR2 SVGAGI. Trimming left V 3 bases short and J 4 bases short, with 12 bases between. This sequence originates from a man aged 45 to 65 with active COVID-19. J is TRBJ2-2 and V is TRBV6-5; TRBD1 is a possible D gene (5 bases). Source material: peripheral blood. The CDR3: CASSYSGQSTGELFF. In DNA form, the CDR3 reads TGTGCCAGCAGTTATTCCGGACAAAGCACCGGGGAGCTGTTTTTT.